This T cell receptor beta chain was retrieved from a study of CD8 T cells in Susac syndrome. The T cells that were sequenced for TCR beta were CD8+ and CD4+ cells from blood. This clonotype has a single count. Random hexamers served to reverse transcribe about 0.5 to 1 ug RNA. Amplification of TCR beta CDR3 across 54 Vbeta and 13 Jbeta was performed with immunoSEQ multiplex PCR. Via MiXCR, TCRdb re-called the immunoSEQ multiplex PCR reads, giving one row per CDR3 protein. Of around 120,000 distinct CDR3 sequences in the sample, more than 85% were seen once. The CDR3 runs to 15 residues. V lost 4 bases, J lost 7 bases, and 14 bases lay in between.

The sequence came from a human donor with multiple sclerosis. This chain links TRBV12-3 or TRBV12-4 with TRBJ1-6; D is undetermined. Sequencing input: CD4+ T cells from PBMCs. This CDR3 is CASSSEDGRNSPLHF. As DNA, the CDR3 is TGTGCCAGCAGTTCCGAGGACGGACGCAATTCACCCCTCCACTTT.